One sample yielded the 20 T cell receptor beta chains listed below, sequenced in a study of OX40 agonist ivuxolimab in advanced cancers. The repertoire was sequenced with immunoSEQ multiplex PCR; TCRdb's copy has only in-frame clones and lacks some. The repertoire holds tens of thousands of clones, with 85% as singletons. The source was CD4+ or CD8+ T cells sorted from blood, collected in a trial of the OX40 agonist ivuxolimab. The receptors were sampled from an adult with an advanced solid tumor such as melanoma, head and neck, liver or kidney cancer.

The genes are TRBV28 and TRBJ2-7; a weak D match, TRBD2 (6 bases). The V gene's germline CDR1 is MDHEN and CDR2 SYDVKM. The V end lost 2 bases, the J end lost 4 bases, and 12 bases lay between the germline ends. The CDR3 runs 14 residues. DNA for the CDR3: TGTGCCAGCAGTTTAGGACTGGGGGGTTACGAGCAGTACTTC. Its protein is CASSLGLGGYEQYF.

The V and J genes are TRBV5-8 and TRBJ1-1, with 8 nucleotides matching TRBD1. The V segment lost 4 bases and the J segment 5 bases; nucleotides outside the gene matches: 10. This CDR3 has 15 amino acids. Germline assignment: CDR1 SGHTS and CDR2 YDEGEE. The CDR3 sequence is CASSIVRTGWTEAFF. The CDR3 DNA sequence: TGTGCCAGCAGCATAGTAAGGACAGGGTGGACTGAAGCTTTCTTT.

The chain carries TRBV6-1 and TRBJ1-3; unclear D gene. In germline, CDR1 is MNHNS, CDR2 SASEGT. The CDR3 runs 13 residues. V was clipped by 3 bases and J by 4 bases, with 7 bases between them. This chain's CDR3 is CASSDYQGNTIYF. The CDR3 DNA is TGTGCCAGCAGTGACTATCAGGGAAACACCATATATTTT.

This clone was seen only a few times. The rearrangement links TRBV28 to TRBJ1-6; D not certain. Trimming pared 5 bases from V and 1 base from J, leaving 12 bases between. Germline-derived CDR1 and CDR2 are MDHEN and SYDVKM. The CDR3 length is 16 residues. The CDR3 reads CASSLPSRSYNSPLHF. DNA of the CDR3: TGTGCCAGCAGTCTACCCAGTCGGTCCTATAATTCACCCCTCCACTTT.

The rearrangement joins TRBV10-1 to TRBJ1-5; the D is unclear. Trimming took off 0 bases at V and 0 bases at J, with 6 bases between the two ends. Per germline, CDR1 WNHNN and CDR2 SYGVQD (reference sequence). The CDR3 extends over 15 amino acids. CDR3 residues: CASSESTVSNQPQHF. CDR3 sequence (DNA): TGCGCCAGCAGTGAGTCAACAGTTAGCAATCAGCCCCAGCATTTT.

The V and J genes are TRBV27 and TRBJ2-3; D not certain. The CDR3 is 11 amino acids. The ends were cut back, 5 bases at V and 2 bases at J, with 2 bases in the middle. The germline V gene encodes CDR1 MNHEY and CDR2 SMNVEV (reference sequence). The CDR3 nucleotides read TGTGCCAGCAGTCACACAGATACGCAGTATTTT. It codes for CASSHTDTQYF.

Only a few counts were recorded for this clone. The CDR3 region is CASSLGGKDEQFF. In DNA form, the CDR3 reads TGTGCCAGCAGCTTGGGGGGCAAGGATGAGCAGTTCTTC. The chain uses TRBV5-6 and TRBJ2-1; D is possibly TRBD1 (5 bases). CDR3 length: 13 residues. Between the trimmed V and J ends, which lost 0 bases and 8 bases, there was a span of 9 bases. The V gene's germline CDR1 is SGHDT and CDR2 YYEEEE. The whole variable domain, remainder taken from reference TRBV5-6 and TRBJ2-1, is DAGVTQSPTHLIKTRGQQVTLRCSPKSGHDTVSWYQQALGQGPQFIFQYYEEEERQRGNFPDRFSGHQFPNYSSELNVNALLLGDSALYLCASSLGGKDEQFFGPGTRLTVL.

The gene calls are TRBV19 and TRBJ1-5; 7 bases align to TRBD1. This CDR3 region has 14 residues. Trimming removed 0 bases from V and 5 bases from J; junction bases left unmatched: 1. Germline V gives CDR1 LNHDA, CDR2 SQIVND (reference sequence). The CDR3: CASSIDTGDQPQHF. In nucleotides, the CDR3 is TGTGCCAGTAGTATAGATACAGGGGATCAGCCCCAGCATTTT. Based on the CDR3 plus reference TRBV19 and TRBJ1-5, the full variable domain is DGGITQSPKYLFRKEGQNVTLSCEQNLNHDAMYWYRQDPGQGLRLIYYSQIVNDFQKGDIAEGYSVSREKKESFPLTVTSAQKNPTAFYLCASSIDTGDQPQHFGDGTRLSIL.

This chain connects TRBV29-1 to TRBJ2-3; D unclear. The V end lost 1 base, the J end lost 4 bases, and 12 bases lay between the germline ends. The germline V gene has CDR1 SQVTM and CDR2 ANQGSEA. The CDR3 totals 14 residues. CDR3 in DNA: TGCAGCGTTGAAGGTGGAGTGTGGGCAGATACGCAGTATTTT. The encoded protein is CSVEGGVWADTQYF.

The genes are TRBV12-5 and TRBJ1-5; no clear D gene. The germline V gene encodes CDR1 LGHNT and CDR2 FRNRAP. CDR3 length: 13 residues. V was cut by 6 bases and J by 5 bases, with 11 bases left in between. The CDR3 sequence: CASGPAGYQPQHF. CDR3 nucleotides: TGTGCTAGTGGCCCCGCGGGGTATCAGCCCCAGCATTTT.

This chain connects TRBV7-9 to TRBJ2-2, with 7 bases identical to TRBD1. The CDR3 consists of 15 residues. The V and J ends lost 5 bases and 8 bases, in that order; junction bases with no gene match: 11. The germline gives CDR1 SEHNR, CDR2 FQNEAQ (reference sequence). The CDR3 sequence: CASSPRGQVSGELFF. The CDR3 DNA is TGTGCCAGCAGCCCGCGAGGACAGGTCTCTGGGGAGCTGTTTTTT.

Judged by abundance, this clone is large. This rearrangement joins TRBV5-6 to TRBJ1-1; perhaps TRBD1 as D (6 bases). Germline-derived CDR1 and CDR2 are SGHDT and YYEEEE. Trimming removed 4 bases at V and 0 bases at J, with 10 bases between. This CDR3 is built from 14 residues. The CDR3 reads CASSPGAMNTEAFF. CDR3 nucleotides: TGTGCCAGCAGCCCGGGGGCCATGAACACTGAAGCTTTCTTT. Full variable domain (missing parts from reference TRBV5-6 and TRBJ1-1): DAGVTQSPTHLIKTRGQQVTLRCSPKSGHDTVSWYQQALGQGPQFIFQYYEEEERQRGNFPDRFSGHQFPNYSSELNVNALLLGDSALYLCASSPGAMNTEAFFGQGTRLTVV.

This clone was detected ten times or more. The rearrangement joins TRBV5-1 to TRBJ1-1, with D tentatively TRBD1 (6 bases). The germline gives CDR1 SGHRS, CDR2 YFSETQ. The CDR3 covers 17 residues. The V gene lost 1 base and the J gene lost 1 base, with 17 bases spanning the gap. This CDR3 reads CASSLSARGFENTEAFF. The CDR3 coding sequence is TGCGCCAGCAGCTTGTCTGCCAGGGGCTTCGAGAACACTGAAGCTTTCTTT.

This chain links TRBV10-2 with TRBJ2-1; D is ambiguous. The CDR3 runs 12 residues. The V end was cut by 8 bases, the J end by 9 bases, with 14 bases between. Germline lookup yields CDR1 WSHSY and CDR2 SAAADI. In DNA, the CDR3 is TGCGCCAGCTCGCTCCTAGGGCCTGAGCAGTTCTTC. Its translation: CASSLLGPEQFF.

The rearrangement uses TRBV9 and TRBJ2-2; tentatively, D is TRBD1 (5 bases). Trimming left V 0 bases short and J 1 base short, with 10 bases between. The CDR3 contains 16 residues. CDR1 and CDR2 from the germline V gene are SGDLS and YYNGEE. The CDR3 loop is CASSVEGVMNTGELFF. The CDR3 DNA follows: TGTGCCAGCAGCGTAGAAGGGGTCATGAACACCGGGGAGCTGTTTTTT.

By share of the sample, this clone is medium-sized. The rearrangement joins TRBV6-1 to TRBJ2-2; TRBD2 matches at 13 bases. CDR3 length equals 18 residues. Germline V CDR1 and CDR2: MNHNS, SASEGT. The ends lost 7 bases at V and 0 bases at J; junction bases unmatched: 8. CDR3 sequence: CASTEPGLAGPNTGELFF. DNA of the CDR3: TGTGCCAGCACTGAGCCGGGACTAGCGGGGCCGAACACCGGGGAGCTGTTTTTT.

The V and J genes are TRBV4-1 and TRBJ1-2, with 7 bases identical to TRBD1. The CDR3 extends over 16 amino acids. With V trimmed by 0 bases and J by 2 bases, 6 bases remained unmatched. Germline lookup yields CDR1 MGHRA and CDR2 YSYEKL. CDR3 bases: TGCGCCAGCAGCCAAGACCCGGGACAGACAAACTATGGCTACACCTTC. It is translated as CASSQDPGQTNYGYTF.

V and J are TRBV6-1 and TRBJ1-1; D perhaps matches TRBD1 (5 bases). The V gene's germline CDR1 is MNHNS and CDR2 SASEGT. V was trimmed by 2 bases and J by 8 bases, leaving 12 bases between them. CDR3 length: 13 residues. The CDR3 here is CASSEWHGAEAFF. CDR3 nucleotides: TGTGCCAGCAGTGAATGGCATGGGGCAGAAGCTTTCTTT.

This clone is a singleton in its sample. The chain uses TRBV11-2 and TRBJ2-1; D ambiguous. The V gene's germline CDR1 is SGHAT and CDR2 FQNNGV. CDR3 size: 16 residues. V was cut by 2 bases and J by 4 bases, with 15 bases left in between. The CDR3 region is CASSLTPLGSYNEQFF. The CDR3 DNA follows: TGTGCCAGCAGCTTAACCCCCCTTGGGTCTTACAATGAGCAGTTCTTC.

V is TRBV5-4 and J is TRBJ1-2; D remains ambiguous. Germline-derived CDR1 and CDR2 are SGHNT and YYREEE (reference sequence). Trimming shortened V by 0 bases and J by 8 bases, and 8 bases separated the two germline ends. The CDR3 is 12 amino acids. CDR3 protein: CASSLGGAGYTF. In DNA form, the CDR3 reads TGTGCCAGCAGCTTGGGGGGAGCGGGCTACACCTTC.